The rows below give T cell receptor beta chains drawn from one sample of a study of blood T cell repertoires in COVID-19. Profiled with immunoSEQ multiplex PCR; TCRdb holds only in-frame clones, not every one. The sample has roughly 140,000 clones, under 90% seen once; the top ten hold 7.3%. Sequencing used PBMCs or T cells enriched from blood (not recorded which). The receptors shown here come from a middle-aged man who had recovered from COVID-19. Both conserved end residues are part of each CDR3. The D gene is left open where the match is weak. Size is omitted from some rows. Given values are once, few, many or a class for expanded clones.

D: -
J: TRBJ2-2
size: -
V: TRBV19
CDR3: CASSMGTLTGELFF
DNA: TGTGCCAGTAGTATGGGGACTCTCACCGGGGAGCTGTTTTTT

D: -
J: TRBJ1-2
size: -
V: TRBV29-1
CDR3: CSVGRGAPYGYTF
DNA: TGCAGCGTTGGGCGGGGGGCCCCCTATGGCTACACCTTC

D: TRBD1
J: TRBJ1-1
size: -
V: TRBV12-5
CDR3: CASGSGESGGTEAFF
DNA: TGTGCTAGTGGTTCGGGGGAATCAGGGGGCACTGAAGCTTTCTTT

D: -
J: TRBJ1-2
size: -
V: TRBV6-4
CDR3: CASSDSAGSSYGYTF
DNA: TGTGCCAGCAGTGACTCAGCGGGGAGTAGCTATGGCTACACCTTC

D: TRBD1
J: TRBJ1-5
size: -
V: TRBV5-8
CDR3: CASTRQGVQPQHF
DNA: TGTGCCAGCACCAGACAGGGCGTTCAGCCCCAGCATTTT

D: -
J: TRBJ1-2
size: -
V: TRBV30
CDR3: CAWTTNYGYTF
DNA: TGTGCCTGGACAACTAACTATGGCTACACCTTC

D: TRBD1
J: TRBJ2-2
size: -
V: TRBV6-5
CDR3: CASRSTGGYTGELFF
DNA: TGTGCCAGCAGGTCTACAGGGGGGTACACCGGGGAGCTGTTTTTT

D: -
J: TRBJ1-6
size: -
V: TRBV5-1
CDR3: CASRSRVNSPLHF
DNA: TGCGCCAGCAGGTCCAGGGTAAATTCACCCCTCCACTTT

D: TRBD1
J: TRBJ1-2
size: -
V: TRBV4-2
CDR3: CASSQGPGGDYGYTF
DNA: TGTGCCAGCAGCCAAGGGCCAGGGGGCGACTATGGCTACACCTTC

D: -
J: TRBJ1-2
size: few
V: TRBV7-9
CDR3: CASSPRGYGYTF
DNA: TGTGCCAGCAGCCCCCGGGGCTATGGCTACACCTTC

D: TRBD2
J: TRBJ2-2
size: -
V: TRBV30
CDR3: CAWREGAGVTGELFF
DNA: TGTGCCTGGAGAGAAGGAGCGGGGGTCACCGGGGAGCTGTTTTTT

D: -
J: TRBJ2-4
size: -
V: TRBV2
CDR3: CASRTPGLAKNIQYF
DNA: TGTGCCAGCAGAACGCCAGGGTTAGCCAAAAACATTCAGTACTTC

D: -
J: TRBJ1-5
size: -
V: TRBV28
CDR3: CASTTTARQPQHF
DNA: TGTGCCAGCACCACTACGGCCCGTCAGCCCCAGCATTTT

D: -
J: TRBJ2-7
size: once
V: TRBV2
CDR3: CASKSGVHTIPSYEQYF
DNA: TGTGCCAGCAAGTCGGGGGTACATACGATTCCCTCCTACGAGCAGTACTTC

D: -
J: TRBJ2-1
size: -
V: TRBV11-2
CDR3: CASTPEGVGEQFF
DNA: TGTGCCAGCACCCCGGAAGGAGTCGGTGAGCAGTTCTTC

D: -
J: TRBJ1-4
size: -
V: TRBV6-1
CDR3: CASSESRGSNEKLFF
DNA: TGTGCCAGCAGTGAGAGCAGGGGTTCTAATGAAAAACTGTTTTTT

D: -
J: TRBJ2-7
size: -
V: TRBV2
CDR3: CASSGDGQIHSYEQYF
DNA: TGTGCCAGCAGTGGGGACGGACAGATTCACTCCTACGAGCAGTACTTC